Shown below are 6 T cell receptor beta chains from a single sample sequenced in a study of cytomegalovirus exposure and HLA in healthy donors. Sequenced by immunoSEQ multiplex PCR; TCRdb stores in-frame clones only, minus some. This table has 200,000 to 250,000 clones, around nine tenths appearing once. The sample comprised PBMCs. Every receptor here comes from a woman between 18 and 30 years old in good health and CMV-seronegative.

This chain connects TRBV30 to TRBJ1-1; D is perhaps TRBD1 (6 bases). This CDR3 is built from 15 residues. Trimming removed 5 bases at V and 2 bases at J, with 18 bases between. The germline V gene has CDR1 GTSNPN and CDR2 SVGIG (reference sequence). The CDR3 region has the DNA TGTGCCTGGGACCCGACAGGATCATTCAACACTGAAGCTTTCTTT. This translates into CAWDPTGSFNTEAFF.

This rearrangement joins TRBV6-1 to TRBJ2-1; D ambiguous. The CDR3 runs 12 residues. Germline CDR1 MNHNS, CDR2 SASEGT. The V and J ends lost 11 bases and 1 base respectively, with 9 bases between them. The CDR3 reads CALTPSYNEQFF. The DNA of the CDR3 is TGTGCCCTTACTCCTTCCTACAATGAGCAGTTCTTC.

The gene calls are TRBV7-6 and TRBJ2-7; TRBD2 matches 9 bases. This CDR3 comprises 15 residues. Unmatched junction bases numbered 13, after V lost 11 bases and J lost 2 bases. Germline V gives CDR1 SGHVS, CDR2 FNYEAQ. The DNA for the CDR3 is TGTGCCGGAGCCGGGCAGACTAGCGGCCCCTACGAGCAGTACTTC. This sequence encodes CAGAGQTSGPYEQYF.

V gene TRBV7-6 combines with J gene TRBJ2-2; the match to TRBD2 covers 9 bases. CDR1 and CDR2 (germline): SGHVS, FNYEAQ. V lost 4 bases, J lost 4 bases, and 10 bases stayed unmatched. The CDR3 sequence is 17 residues long. The CDR3 here is CASSSPRREGGTGELFF. The CDR3, as DNA: TGTGCCAGCAGCTCGCCAAGGCGGGAGGGCGGCACCGGGGAGCTGTTTTTT.

The V and J genes are TRBV5-1 and TRBJ2-1, with no clear D. From germline, CDR1 is SGHRS and CDR2 YFSETQ. CDR3 length: 15 residues. The V and J ends lost 1 base and 8 bases respectively, with 16 bases between them. CDR3 bases: TGCGCCAGCAGCTTGACTGTTCTACGGGTGGATGAGCAGTTCTTC. This encodes CASSLTVLRVDEQFF. Full variable domain (rest looked up from reference TRBV5-1 and TRBJ2-1): KAGVTQTPRYLIKTRGQQVTLSCSPISGHRSVSWYQQTPGQGLQFLFEYFSETQRNKGNFPGRFSGRQFSNSRSEMNVSTLELGDSALYLCASSLTVLRVDEQFFGPGTRLTVL.

This clone was counted once. CDR3 loop: CASATPLGRGSYEQYF. Written as DNA, the CDR3 is TGTGCCAGCGCAACCCCACTGGGAAGGGGTTCCTACGAGCAGTACTTC. The chain joins TRBV25-1 to TRBJ2-7; D may be TRBD1 (5 bases). CDR1 and CDR2 (germline): MGHDK, SYGVNS. CDR3 length equals 16 residues. The germline V and J ends were trimmed by 8 bases and 1 base, with 21 bases remaining between them.